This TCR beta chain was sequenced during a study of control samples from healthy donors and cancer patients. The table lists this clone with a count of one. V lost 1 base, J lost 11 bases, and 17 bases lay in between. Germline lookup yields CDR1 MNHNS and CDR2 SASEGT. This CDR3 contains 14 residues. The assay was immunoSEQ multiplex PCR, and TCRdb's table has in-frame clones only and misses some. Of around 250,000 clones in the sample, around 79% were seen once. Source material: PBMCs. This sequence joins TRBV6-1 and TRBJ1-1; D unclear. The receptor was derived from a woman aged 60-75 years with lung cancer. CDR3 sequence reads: CASSEGRAYPRAFF. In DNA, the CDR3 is TGTGCCAGCAGTGAAGGACGGGCCTACCCGAGGGCTTTCTTT.